A single sample is the source of the 9 T cell receptor beta chains below, sequenced in a study of shared clonotypes between healthy human individuals. Generated by immunoSEQ multiplex PCR, the TCRdb table keeps only in-frame clones and is missing some. This repertoire shows 1,400,000 or so clones, around 98.5% found once; its top ten account for 0.36%. The sequenced material came from naive CD4+ T cells sorted from blood. Regarding subset: CD45RA+ positively selected. The receptors here all came from a young man in good health.

V usage is TRBV18 and J usage is TRBJ2-2; TRBD2 matches at 8 bases. The CDR3 is 14 amino acids. The V segment lost 3 bases and the J segment 7 bases; nucleotides outside the gene matches: 4. Germline lookup yields CDR1 KGHSH and CDR2 LQKENI. CDR3 protein: CASSPGLVGGELFF. Here the CDR3 DNA reads TGTGCCAGCTCACCGGGACTAGTAGGCGGGGAGCTGTTTTTT. Complete variable domain (other parts from reference TRBV18 and TRBJ2-2): NAGVMQNPRHLVRRRGQEARLRCSPMKGHSHVYWYRQLPEEGLKFMVYLQKENIIDESGMPKERFSAEFPKEGPSILRIQQVVRGDSAAYFCASSPGLVGGELFFGEGSRLTVL.

A word on this clone: Other DNA sequences in this sample translate to the same CDR3. The CDR3 loop is CASSPLYQETQYF. CDR3 nucleotides: TGTGCCAGCAGCCCACTGTACCAAGAGACCCAGTACTTC. V is TRBV27 and J is TRBJ2-5; D gene unclear. The CDR3 has 13 residues. CDR1 MNHEY and CDR2 SMNVEV come from the germline V gene (reference sequence). Trimming pared 6 bases from V and 0 bases from J, leaving 8 bases between.

Here the CDR3 DNA reads TGTGCCAGCAGCTTATCGGGGGTCGAAAGCTCCTACGAGCAGTACTTC. This translates into CASSLSGVESSYEQYF. The genes are TRBV11-2 and TRBJ2-7, with a weak D call TRBD2 (6 bases). CDR3 length: 16 residues. With 2 bases removed from V and 0 bases from J, the gap between germline ends came to 14 bases. Germline CDR1 is SGHAT and CDR2 is FQNNGV.

This clone came up once. This chain uses TRBV18 with TRBJ2-5; D remains ambiguous. The CDR3 is 14 amino acids. The germline V gene encodes CDR1 KGHSH and CDR2 LQKENI. V was pared by 2 bases and J by 2 bases, with 9 bases between. The CDR3 reads CASSPRAVQETQYF. CDR3 nucleotide sequence: TGTGCCAGCTCACCAAGGGCAGTTCAAGAGACCCAGTACTTC.

CDR3 sequence reads: CASSLRGDEQFF. As DNA, the CDR3 is TGTGCCAGTAGTCTTCGGGGGGATGAGCAGTTCTTC. The J gene is TRBJ2-1, the V gene TRBV19; 7 nucleotides match TRBD2. The germline CDR1 and CDR2 sequences are LNHDA and SQIVND (reference sequence). This CDR3 contains 12 residues. V lost 5 bases, J lost 8 bases, and 3 bases stayed unmatched.

V is TRBV6-1 and J is TRBJ2-1, with D unclear. The germline V gene encodes CDR1 MNHNS and CDR2 SASEGT. The ends were cut back, 4 bases at V and 1 base at J, with 11 bases in the middle. CDR3 size: 15 residues. CDR3 loop: CASSALSNSYNEQFF. The CDR3 DNA is TGTGCCAGCAGTGCGTTGTCAAATTCCTACAATGAGCAGTTCTTC.

CDR3 in DNA: TGTGCCAGCAGCCCCCCTGGGGTTGTGACTAATGAAAAACTGTTTTTT. Protein sequence: CASSPPGVVTNEKLFF. The chain employs TRBV7-8 and TRBJ1-4; unclear D gene. Between the trimmed V and J ends, which lost 5 bases and 2 bases, there was a span of 15 bases. This CDR3 comprises 16 residues. Germline V gives CDR1 SGHVS, CDR2 FQNEAQ. The complete variable domain, with remaining parts taken from reference TRBV7-8 and TRBJ1-4, reads GAGVSQSPRYKVAKRGQDVALRCDPISGHVSLFWYQQALGQGPEFLTYFQNEAQLDKSGLPSDRFFAERPEGSVSTLKIQRTQQEDSAVYLCASSPPGVVTNEKLFFGSGTQLSVL.

The gene calls are TRBV11-2 and TRBJ1-1; D uncertain. CDR1 SGHAT and CDR2 FQNNGV come from the germline V gene. Trimming removed 0 bases at V and 3 bases at J, with 5 bases between. The CDR3 length is 13 residues. The CDR3 coding sequence is TGTGCCAGCAGCTTAGAAAGCTACACTGAAGCTTTCTTT. Translation gives CASSLESYTEAFF.

V gene TRBV4-2 combines with J gene TRBJ1-1; 8 nucleotides match TRBD1. V shed 1 base and J 5 bases; nucleotides not matched to a gene: 12. Germline loops: CDR1 LGHNA, CDR2 YNFKEQ. CDR3 length: 17 residues. This chain's CDR3 is CASSQGGDRFHRTEAFF. The DNA of the CDR3 is TGTGCCAGCAGCCAAGGGGGGGACAGGTTCCATCGAACTGAAGCTTTCTTT.